This is a list of T cell receptor beta chains from one sample in a study of beta chain features in type 1 diabetes. Here immunoSEQ multiplex PCR was the method, and the copy in TCRdb shows in-frame clones only, minus some. The table includes 900,000 or so clones, 17% detected once. The sequenced sample consisted of naive CD4+ T cells from blood. Receptor source: a woman between 18 and 29 years old in good health. The CDR3 runs from the conserved cysteine through the conserved F or W. Each record gives: V gene, J gene, clone size, D gene, CDR3 DNA, CDR3 protein. D genes are given only for firm matches. A row's size may be missing; if present it is once, few, many or a size class.

>TRBV6-5|TRBJ1-5|few|.
TGTGCCAGCAGTCTTCGACAGGGCAATCAGCCCCAGCATTTT
CASSLRQGNQPQHF
>TRBV11-3|TRBJ2-1|few|TRBD2
TGTGCCAGCAGCTTAATGGCTAGCGGGGAAAATGAGCAGTTCTTC
CASSLMASGENEQFF
>TRBV11-2|TRBJ1-1|.|.
TGTGCCAGCAGCTTCCGTGTGAACAGTATTGAAGCTTTCTTT
CASSFRVNSIEAFF
>TRBV7-9|TRBJ2-7|.|.
TGTGCCAGCAGCTCACGGACGACAGGCCGGTACGAGCAGTACTTC
CASSSRTTGRYEQYF
>TRBV15|TRBJ2-7|few|TRBD2
TGTGCCACCAGCAGAGATGTCGGGAGGGCCGGCGAGCAGTACTTC
CATSRDVGRAGEQYF
>TRBV28|TRBJ2-1|few|TRBD2
TGTGCCAGCAGTGATAGCGGGAGCTCCTACAATGAGCAGTTCTTC
CASSDSGSSYNEQFF
>TRBV14|TRBJ2-7|few|.
TGTGCCAGCAGCCAGGGCGGGACAATTAACTACGAGCAGTACTTC
CASSQGGTINYEQYF
>TRBV7-3|TRBJ2-1|few|.
TGTGCCAGCAGCCTAGCCCAGGGAAGGAGCTCCTACAATGAGCAGTTCTTC
CASSLAQGRSSYNEQFF
>TRBV7-2|TRBJ1-5|few|.
TGTGCCAGCAGCTTAGAGGCAGGGAGGTATTGGCAGCCCCAGCATTTT
CASSLEAGRYWQPQHF
>TRBV5-1|TRBJ1-2|few|.
TGCGCCAGCAGCTTGGTGGCGGGGTCCTATGGCTACACCTTC
CASSLVAGSYGYTF
>TRBV28|TRBJ2-7|few|TRBD2
TGTGCCAGCAGTTTCGTGTCTAGCGGGAACTACGAGCAGTACTTC
CASSFVSSGNYEQYF
>TRBV5-6|TRBJ1-2|few|TRBD1
TGTGCCAGCAGCCCGGACAGGGGTAACTATGGCTACACCTTC
CASSPDRGNYGYTF
>TRBV28|TRBJ2-3|few|.
TGTGCCAGCAGTTTAGGCGTACTCACAGATACGCAGTATTTT
CASSLGVLTDTQYF
>TRBV28|TRBJ2-1|.|TRBD2
TGTGCCAGCAGCTTCGAGCGGGGGCGGAATGAGCAGTTCTTC
CASSFERGRNEQFF
>TRBV6-5|TRBJ1-4|.|.
TGTGCCAGCAGTTATCAACAGGGTTTCGGGGAAAAACTGTTTTTT
CASSYQQGFGEKLFF
>TRBV19|TRBJ2-3|.|.
TGTGCCAGTAGTTCCAACATGGGCACAGATACGCAGTATTTT
CASSSNMGTDTQYF
>TRBV7-2|TRBJ2-7|few|TRBD1
TGTGCCAGCAGCTCCAGGGGGTCCTACGAGCAGTACTTC
CASSSRGSYEQYF
>TRBV7-9|TRBJ1-3|.|.
TGTGCCGGGGGGTATTTCGGTGGAAACACCATATATTTT
CAGGYFGGNTIYF
>TRBV6-6|TRBJ2-2|.|.
TGTGCCAGCAGTCCCCAGTGGCGGAACACCGGGGAGCTGTTTTTT
CASSPQWRNTGELFF